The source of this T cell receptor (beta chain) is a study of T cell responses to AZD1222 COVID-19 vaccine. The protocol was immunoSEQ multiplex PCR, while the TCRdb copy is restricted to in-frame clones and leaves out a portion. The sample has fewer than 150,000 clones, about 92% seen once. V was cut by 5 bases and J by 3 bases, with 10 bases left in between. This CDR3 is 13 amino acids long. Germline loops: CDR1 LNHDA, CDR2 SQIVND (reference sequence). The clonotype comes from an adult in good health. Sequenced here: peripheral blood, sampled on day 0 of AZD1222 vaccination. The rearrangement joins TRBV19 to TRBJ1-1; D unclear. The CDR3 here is CASSLAGYTEAFF. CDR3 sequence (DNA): TGTGCCAGTAGTCTCGCGGGGTACACTGAAGCTTTCTTT.